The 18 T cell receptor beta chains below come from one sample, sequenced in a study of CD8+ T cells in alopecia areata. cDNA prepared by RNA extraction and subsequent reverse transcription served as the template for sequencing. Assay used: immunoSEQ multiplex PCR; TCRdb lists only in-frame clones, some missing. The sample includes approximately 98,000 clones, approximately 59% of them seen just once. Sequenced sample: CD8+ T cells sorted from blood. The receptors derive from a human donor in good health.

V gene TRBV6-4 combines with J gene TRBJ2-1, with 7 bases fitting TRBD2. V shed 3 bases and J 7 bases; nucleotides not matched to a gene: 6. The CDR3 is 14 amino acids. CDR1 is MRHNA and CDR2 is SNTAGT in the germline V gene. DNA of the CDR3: TGTGCCAGCAGTGAAGTCGGGGGGAGTAATGAGCAGTTCTTC. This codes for CASSEVGGSNEQFF.

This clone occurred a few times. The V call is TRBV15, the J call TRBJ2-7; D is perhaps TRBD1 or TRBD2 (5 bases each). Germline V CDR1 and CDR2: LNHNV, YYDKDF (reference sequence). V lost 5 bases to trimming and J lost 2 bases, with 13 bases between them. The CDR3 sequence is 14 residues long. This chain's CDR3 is CATSRGRGPYEQYF. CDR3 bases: TGTGCCACCAGCCGGGGACGGGGACCCTACGAGCAGTACTTC. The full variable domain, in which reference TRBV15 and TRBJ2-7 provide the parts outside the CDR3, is DAMVIQNPRYQVTQFGKPVTLSCSQTLNHNVMYWYQQKSSQAPKLLFHYYDKDFNNEADTPDNFQSRRPNTSFCFLDIRSPGLGDTAMYLCATSRGRGPYEQYFGPGTRLTVT.

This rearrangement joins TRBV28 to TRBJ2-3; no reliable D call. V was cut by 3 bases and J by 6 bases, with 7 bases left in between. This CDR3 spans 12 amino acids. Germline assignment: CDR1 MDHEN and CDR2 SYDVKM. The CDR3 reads CASSFFADTQYF. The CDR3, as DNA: TGTGCCAGCAGTTTTTTTGCGGATACGCAGTATTTT. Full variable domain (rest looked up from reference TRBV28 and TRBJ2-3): DVKVTQSSRYLVKRTGEKVFLECVQDMDHENMFWYRQDPGLGLRLIYFSYDVKMKEKGDIPEGYSVSREKKERFSLILESASTNQTSMYLCASSFFADTQYFGPGTRLTVL.

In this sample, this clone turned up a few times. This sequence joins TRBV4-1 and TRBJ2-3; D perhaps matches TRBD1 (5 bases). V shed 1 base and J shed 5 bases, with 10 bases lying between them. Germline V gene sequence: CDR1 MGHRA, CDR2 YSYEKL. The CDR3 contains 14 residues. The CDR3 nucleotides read TGCGCCAGCAGCCAAGGGGCAGGGCAAGATACGCAGTATTTT. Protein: CASSQGAGQDTQYF.

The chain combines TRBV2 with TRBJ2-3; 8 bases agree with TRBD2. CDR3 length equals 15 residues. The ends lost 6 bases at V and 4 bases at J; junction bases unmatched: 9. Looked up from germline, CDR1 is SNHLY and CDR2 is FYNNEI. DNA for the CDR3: TGTGCCAGCAGCCCGGGGGGGCCCTGGCCAGATACGCAGTATTTT. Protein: CASSPGGPWPDTQYF.

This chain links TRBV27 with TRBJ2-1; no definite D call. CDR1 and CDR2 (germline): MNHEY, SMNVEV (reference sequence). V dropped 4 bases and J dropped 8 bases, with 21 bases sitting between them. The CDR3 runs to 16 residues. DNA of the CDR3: TGTGCCAGCAGTTCTTCCGGGCCCCTCCCACGCCATGAGCAGTTCTTC. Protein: CASSSSGPLPRHEQFF.

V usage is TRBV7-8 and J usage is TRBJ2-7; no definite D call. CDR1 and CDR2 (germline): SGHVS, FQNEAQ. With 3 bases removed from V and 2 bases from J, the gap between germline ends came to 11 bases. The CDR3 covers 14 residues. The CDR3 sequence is CASSFGPPPYEQYF. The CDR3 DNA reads TGTGCCAGCAGCTTCGGCCCACCCCCCTACGAGCAGTACTTC.

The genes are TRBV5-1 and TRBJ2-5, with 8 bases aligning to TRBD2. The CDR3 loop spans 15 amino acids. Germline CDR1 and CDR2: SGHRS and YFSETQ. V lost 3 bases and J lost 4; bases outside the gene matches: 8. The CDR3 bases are TGCGCCAGCAGCTCAGAAGCGGGGGCTCTAGAGACCCAGTACTTC. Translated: CASSSEAGALETQYF.

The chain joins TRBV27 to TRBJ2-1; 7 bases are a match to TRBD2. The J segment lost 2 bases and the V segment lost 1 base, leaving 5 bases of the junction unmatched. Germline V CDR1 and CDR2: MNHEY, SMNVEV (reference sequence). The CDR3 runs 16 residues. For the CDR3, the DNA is TGTGCCAGCAGTTTATGGTGGGGACTACCCTACAATGAGCAGTTCTTC. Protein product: CASSLWWGLPYNEQFF.

CDR3 DNA: TGTGCCAGCAGCTTGGTCCTCGTTGTGCAGTACTTC. It translates to CASSLVLVVQYF. The J gene is TRBJ2-7, the V gene TRBV5-6, with unresolved D. V lost 0 bases and J 9 bases, leaving 10 bases between the germline ends. This CDR3 has 12 amino acids. From germline, CDR1 is SGHDT and CDR2 YYEEEE.

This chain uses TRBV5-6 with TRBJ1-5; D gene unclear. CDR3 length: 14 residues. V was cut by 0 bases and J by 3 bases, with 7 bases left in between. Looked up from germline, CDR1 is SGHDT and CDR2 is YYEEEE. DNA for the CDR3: TGTGCCAGCAGCTTGGGCAGCCCCAATCAGCCCCAGCATTTT. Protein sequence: CASSLGSPNQPQHF. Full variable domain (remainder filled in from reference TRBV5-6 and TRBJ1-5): DAGVTQSPTHLIKTRGQQVTLRCSPKSGHDTVSWYQQALGQGPQFIFQYYEEEERQRGNFPDRFSGHQFPNYSSELNVNALLLGDSALYLCASSLGSPNQPQHFGDGTRLSIL.

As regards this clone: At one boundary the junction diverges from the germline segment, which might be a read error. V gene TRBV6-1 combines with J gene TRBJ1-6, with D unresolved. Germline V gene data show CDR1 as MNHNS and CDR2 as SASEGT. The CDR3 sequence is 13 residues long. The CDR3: CAGRISYNSPLHF. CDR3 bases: TGTGCCGGCAGGATCTCCTATAATTCACCCCTCCACTTT.

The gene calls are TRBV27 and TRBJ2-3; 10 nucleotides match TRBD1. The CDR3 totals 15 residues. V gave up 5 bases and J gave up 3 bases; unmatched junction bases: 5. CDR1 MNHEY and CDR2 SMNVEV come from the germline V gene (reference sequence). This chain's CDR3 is CASSLTGGATDTQYF. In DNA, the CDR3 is TGTGCCAGCAGTCTGACAGGGGGCGCAACAGATACGCAGTATTTT.

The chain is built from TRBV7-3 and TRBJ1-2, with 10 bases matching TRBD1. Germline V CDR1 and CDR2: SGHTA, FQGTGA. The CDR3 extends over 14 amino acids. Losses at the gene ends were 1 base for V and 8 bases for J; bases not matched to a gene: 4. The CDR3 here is CASSLSGTGDGYTF. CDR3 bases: TGTGCCAGCAGCTTAAGTGGGACAGGGGACGGCTACACCTTC.

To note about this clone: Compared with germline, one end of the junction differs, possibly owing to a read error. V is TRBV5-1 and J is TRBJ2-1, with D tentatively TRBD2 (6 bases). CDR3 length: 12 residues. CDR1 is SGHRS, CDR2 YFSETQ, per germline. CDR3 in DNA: TGCGCCAGCAGCTTGCTAGGTCGGGGGTTTCTCTTC. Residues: CASSLLGRGFLF.

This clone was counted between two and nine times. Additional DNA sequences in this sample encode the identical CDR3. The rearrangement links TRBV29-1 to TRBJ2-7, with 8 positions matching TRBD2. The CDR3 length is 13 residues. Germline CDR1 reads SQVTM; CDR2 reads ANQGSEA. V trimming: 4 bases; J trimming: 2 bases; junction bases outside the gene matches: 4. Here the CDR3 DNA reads TGCAGCGTTGCGGGGGGGGCCACCTACGAGCAGTACTTC. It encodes CSVAGGATYEQYF.

Here the CDR3 DNA reads TGTGCCAGCAGCCCCACCGGGGGGAACACTGAAGCTTTCTTT. Protein sequence: CASSPTGGNTEAFF. V gene TRBV6-5 combines with J gene TRBJ1-1; D is possibly TRBD1 (5 bases). V dropped 6 bases and J dropped 1 base, with 12 bases sitting between them. The CDR3 is made up of 14 amino acids. Germline V gene sequence: CDR1 MNHEY, CDR2 SVGAGI.

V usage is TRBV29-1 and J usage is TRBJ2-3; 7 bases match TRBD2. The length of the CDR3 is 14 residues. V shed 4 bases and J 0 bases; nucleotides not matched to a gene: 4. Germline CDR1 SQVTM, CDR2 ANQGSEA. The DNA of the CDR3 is TGCAGCGTTGTCGGGGGGAAGAGCACAGATACGCAGTATTTT. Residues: CSVVGGKSTDTQYF.